Here is one TCR beta chain with its context. As handled by the study authors: Estimation of nucleated cell counts relied on the amplification of reference gene primers. The data were produced by immunoSEQ multiplex PCR, yet TCRdb's version contains in-frame clones alone and is incomplete. The V and J calls and clone size are taken from that table; D and trimming were inferred from the DNA. The table records about 410,000 clones, 86% of them present only once. This sample is drawn from a study of blood T cell repertoires in COVID-19. Background on the study: The United States, Italy and Spain were the sources of the acute and convalescent COVID-19 samples. Sources were T cells, B-cell-depleted T cells, or PBMCs; the material itself was cDNA or gDNA.

Germline CDR1 MGHDK, CDR2 SYGVNS. V dropped 4 bases and J dropped 7; count of bases not matched to a gene: 7. This CDR3 comprises 14 residues. The rearrangement uses TRBV25-1 and TRBJ1-2; the match to TRBD1 covers 9 bases. Sequenced sample: peripheral blood. This TCR came from a woman younger than 45 with active or convalescent COVID-19. The CDR3 bases are TGTGCCAGCAGTGGACAGGGGGGAACAGGTGGCTACACCTTC. Translation gives CASSGQGGTGGYTF.